The T cell receptor beta chain described here comes from a study of T cells after yellow fever vaccination (dated by TCRdb to the late 2010s). Context from the whole study: The SMART-Seq v4 Ultra Low Input RNA kit was used to prepare libraries from fractions with low cell numbers. Blood was collected at multiple timepoints before and after primary and secondary immunization, and bulk PBMC replicates and cell subsets were isolated. To follow T-cell clones before and after both primary and booster YFV17D yellow fever vaccination, bulk TCR alpha and beta repertoires underwent longitudinal sequencing. The cohort comprised two healthy male donors, one aged 18 to 30 and one aged 30 to 40 years.

The CDR3 numbers 15 residues from cysteine through phenylalanine. Only the CDR3 DNA is retained, 45 bases long and in frame from the first base. The germline V end is reduced by 3 bases and the J end by 8 bases; junction bases left unmatched: 7. CDR1 and CDR2 (DFQATT, SNEGSKA) derive from the germline V gene (reference sequence). As for this clonotype: Its antigen is unknown. No much larger clone exists at a distance of one base, and base qualities are not known.

Study-level results and caveats: A small fraction of clonotypes appeared in both the CD4 and CD8 compartments, likely as a result of convergent recombination. Most clones expanded after primary vaccination were re-detected after the booster (96% of CD4 and 88% of CD8), suggesting broad memory maintenance. The secondary T-cell response was found to be weaker but faster than the primary response, with a peak reached on day 5 rather than on day 15. Only a couple of donors were included in the study, so the extent to which the findings can be generalized is limited. Computational filtering was required because FACS-sorted repertoires could contain abundant contaminating clonotypes from the bulk population.

The listed sequencing device is Illumina NovaSeq 6000. TCR cDNA was synthesized by 5'RACE template switching, through which a universal primer site and unique molecular identifiers were introduced. Priming for cDNA synthesis came from both the TCR alpha and TCR beta constant segments. Two PCR steps were used to amplify libraries, with sample barcodes and sequencing adapters being added in the second step. Sequencing of libraries was performed on Illumina HiSeq 2500 (2x100 bp) or NovaSeq (2x150 bp). The study's own analysis went as follows. MIGEC handled demultiplexing of reads and collapsing into UMI consensus sequences, while MiXCR performed V(D)J alignment. Vaccine-responding clonotypes were identified with edgeR using replicate PBMC samples, with FDR below 0.01 and a log2 fold change above 5 up to day 15 being required. CD4 or CD8 identity was assigned to each bulk clonotype according to whether the clonotype was present at higher abundance in the sequenced CD4 repertoire or the sequenced CD8 repertoire. The public reads were quality trimmed at Q25 with fastp and then assembled into clones with MiXCR by TCRdb, keeping productive beta chains. Each CDR3 protein appears once, grouped with its most common genes and DNA. TCRdb, not the authors, supplied the V and J calls. The sample includes about 430,000 distinct CDR3 sequences, with 18% observed a single time. The ten largest clones add up to 15% to 20% of the sample.

The treatment or condition label for this specimen denotes: live attenuated yellow fever vaccine strain. At each blood-draw timepoint, two biological replicates of bulk PBMCs were obtained. A standard Ficoll-Paque protocol was used to isolate PBMCs from peripheral blood. TriZol was used to extract RNA from bulk PBMCs, CD4 and CD8 fractions, and dextramer-positive and dextramer-negative fractions. Recombination linked TRBV20-1 to TRBJ2-3; TRBD2 lines up with 14 middle nucleotides. Source: PBMCs, taken before the yellow fever booster vaccination. This clonotype originated in a young man who received the YFV17D yellow fever vaccine. The nucleotides are TGCAGTGCTAGCCGACTAGCGGGGGGGCAGGGTACGCAGTATTTT. This is translated as CSASRLAGGQGTQYF.